Below are 5 T cell receptor beta chains sequenced from a single sample in a study of shared clonotypes between healthy human individuals. Assay: immunoSEQ multiplex PCR; the TCRdb copy retains only in-frame clones and omits some. The sample records about 730,000 clones, over 55% being singletons. Sequencing was done on a sample of memory CD4+ T cells sorted from blood. Subset meaning: CD45RA-negative fraction. The receptors originated from a woman aged 25 to 39 in good health.

This chain links TRBV7-2 with TRBJ2-7; D gene unclear. There are 14 residues in the CDR3. CDR1 and CDR2 (germline): SGHTA, FQGNSA. The V and J ends lost 3 bases and 0 bases respectively, with 9 bases between them. CDR3 coding DNA: TGTGCCAGCAGCTTTCAAGGAGACTCCTACGAGCAGTACTTC. Its translation is CASSFQGDSYEQYF.

CDR3 DNA: TGCGCCAGCAGTGGGGGACTGAACTATGGCTACACCTTC. Its protein is CASSGGLNYGYTF. The V gene is TRBV10-1, the J gene TRBJ1-2; D perhaps matches TRBD1 (5 bases). CDR3 length equals 13 residues. Trimming cost V 4 bases and J 2 bases, with 8 bases left between them. CDR1 is WNHNN, CDR2 SYGVQD, per germline (reference sequence).

V usage is TRBV18 and J usage is TRBJ1-1; TRBD1 matches 7 bases. The CDR3 is 15 amino acids. Germline V gene sequence: CDR1 KGHSH, CDR2 LQKENI. After removal of 1 base from V and 0 bases from J, the junction contained 2 bases not matched to a gene. CDR3 loop: CASSPLGQMNTEAFF. The CDR3 DNA is TGTGCCAGCTCACCACTGGGACAGATGAACACTGAAGCTTTCTTT. Filled out from reference TRBV18 and TRBJ1-1, the complete variable domain reads NAGVMQNPRHLVRRRGQEARLRCSPMKGHSHVYWYRQLPEEGLKFMVYLQKENIIDESGMPKERFSAEFPKEGPSILRIQQVVRGDSAAYFCASSPLGQMNTEAFFGQGTRLTVV.

The CDR3 spells CSVQRGSNQPQHF. The DNA of the CDR3 is TGCAGCGTTCAAAGGGGGAGTAATCAGCCCCAGCATTTT. The chain employs TRBV29-1 and TRBJ1-5; a possible D gene is TRBD1 (6 bases). From germline, CDR1 is SQVTM and CDR2 ANQGSEA. There are 13 residues in the CDR3. The V gene lost 5 bases and the J gene lost 4 bases, with 12 bases spanning the gap. The complete variable domain, with remaining parts taken from reference TRBV29-1 and TRBJ1-5, reads SAVISQKPSRDICQRGTSLTIQCQVDSQVTMMFWYRQQPGQSLTLIATANQGSEATYESGFVIDKFPISRPNLTFSTLTVSNMSPEDSSIYLCSVQRGSNQPQHFGDGTRLSIL.

This clone was detected ten times or more. The rearrangement uses TRBV28 and TRBJ1-5; D gene ambiguous. The germline V gene has CDR1 MDHEN and CDR2 SYDVKM. This CDR3 spans 12 amino acids. V lost 3 bases and J 7 bases, leaving 7 bases between the germline ends. CDR3 DNA: TGTGCCAGCAGTTTTATGGAACAGCCCCAGCATTTT. It specifies CASSFMEQPQHF.